This TCR beta chain appears in the sequencing data of a study of cytomegalovirus exposure and HLA in healthy donors. Worth noting for this clone: Antigen: not known.

Overall study results and limits: Beyond CMV serostatus, there was no information to go on about immune exposure.

This PCR relied on a set of 60 Vbeta primers and 13 Jbeta primers. Measured with immunoSEQ multiplex PCR; TCRdb has only the in-frame clones, and not every one. The sample carries more than 150,000 clones, about 80% recorded once. The V gene lost 2 bases and the J gene lost 6 bases, with 10 bases spanning the gap. The CDR3 length is 13 residues. CDR1 SGHVS and CDR2 FQNEAQ come from the germline V gene. Sequenced: PBMCs. This sequence joins TRBV7-8 and TRBJ1-1; no clear D. The receptor was derived from a woman between 25 and 40 years old in good health and CMV-seronegative. The CDR3: CASSLFWRAEAFF. The DNA for the CDR3 is TGTGCCAGCAGCTTATTCTGGAGGGCTGAAGCTTTCTTT.